These T cell receptor beta chains were read from a single sample in a study of blood T cell repertoires in COVID-19. Profiled with immunoSEQ multiplex PCR; TCRdb holds only in-frame clones, not every one. In the table there are approximately 210,000 clones, around 84% of which are singletons. Specimen: peripheral blood. The origin of the receptors is a man aged 30 to 39 with active or convalescent COVID-19. CDR3s include the opening cysteine and the closing phenylalanine or tryptophan. The D gene is left open where the match is weak. The listing skips clone size in some rows; elsewhere it reads once, few, many or a size class.

d_call: -
clone_size: once
j_call: TRBJ1-2
v_call: TRBV6-5
cdr3_nt: TGTGCCAGCGGGGTTAACAGGAACTATGGCTACACCTTC
cdr3_aa: CASGVNRNYGYTF

d_call: -
clone_size: -
j_call: TRBJ2-7
v_call: TRBV6-5
cdr3_nt: TGTGCCAGCAGGGCAGGGGTGGAGCAGTACTTC
cdr3_aa: CASRAGVEQYF

d_call: -
clone_size: few
j_call: TRBJ2-6
v_call: TRBV4-2
cdr3_nt: TGTGCCAGCAGCCAAGGACTCTCTGGGGCCAACGTCCTGACTTTC
cdr3_aa: CASSQGLSGANVLTF

d_call: TRBD2
clone_size: -
j_call: TRBJ2-5
v_call: TRBV6-6
cdr3_nt: TGTGCCAGCAGTTACAGTAGGCTAGCGGATCAAGAGACCCAGTACTTC
cdr3_aa: CASSYSRLADQETQYF

d_call: TRBD1
clone_size: -
j_call: TRBJ1-2
v_call: TRBV11-2
cdr3_nt: TGTGCCAGCAGCGCCGGAAGGACAGGGTATATTGGCTACACCTTC
cdr3_aa: CASSAGRTGYIGYTF

d_call: -
clone_size: once
j_call: TRBJ2-7
v_call: TRBV21-1
cdr3_nt: TGTGCCAGCAGCACCCCCCCCGGGACAGGGGAACAATACGAGCAGTACTTC
cdr3_aa: CASSTPPGTGEQYEQYF

d_call: TRBD1
clone_size: once
j_call: TRBJ2-7
v_call: TRBV11-2
cdr3_nt: TGTGCCAGCAGCCCACCGGGACAGACCTACGAGCAGTACTTC
cdr3_aa: CASSPPGQTYEQYF

d_call: -
clone_size: -
j_call: TRBJ2-6
v_call: TRBV18
cdr3_nt: TGTGCCAGCTCACCACGGGGAGTAGTCTCTGGGGCCAACGTCCTGACTTTC
cdr3_aa: CASSPRGVVSGANVLTF

d_call: TRBD1
clone_size: -
j_call: TRBJ2-2
v_call: TRBV7-3
cdr3_nt: TGTGCCAGCAGCGCCCACAGGGGATGGACCGGGGAGCTGTTTTTT
cdr3_aa: CASSAHRGWTGELFF

d_call: TRBD2
clone_size: -
j_call: TRBJ2-3
v_call: TRBV5-1
cdr3_nt: TGCGCCAGCAGCTTGTCTGTGGGAGGGCCGTCGGATACGCAGTATTTT
cdr3_aa: CASSLSVGGPSDTQYF

d_call: -
clone_size: once
j_call: TRBJ1-2
v_call: TRBV6-6
cdr3_nt: TGTGCCAGCAATCCGTTCCGGGGGTCCAATGGCTACACCTTC
cdr3_aa: CASNPFRGSNGYTF

d_call: -
clone_size: -
j_call: TRBJ2-2
v_call: TRBV6-5
cdr3_nt: TGTGCCAGCAGACTAGACACCGGGGAGCTGTTTTTT
cdr3_aa: CASRLDTGELFF

d_call: TRBD1
clone_size: -
j_call: TRBJ1-2
v_call: TRBV5-6
cdr3_nt: TGTGCCAGCACAATGGACAGGCGCCCTTATGGCTACACCTTC
cdr3_aa: CASTMDRRPYGYTF

d_call: TRBD1
clone_size: -
j_call: TRBJ1-1
v_call: TRBV5-6
cdr3_nt: TGTGCCAGCAGCGTGACAGGGAGGACTGAAGCTTTCTTT
cdr3_aa: CASSVTGRTEAFF

d_call: TRBD2
clone_size: -
j_call: TRBJ2-7
v_call: TRBV5-6
cdr3_nt: TGTGCCAGCAGCTTGGGTTGGGGGCCTAGCGGGGAGAGCGAGCAGTACTTC
cdr3_aa: CASSLGWGPSGESEQYF

d_call: TRBD2
clone_size: -
j_call: TRBJ2-3
v_call: TRBV5-1
cdr3_nt: TGCGCCAGCAGCTTGGGACTAGCGGCTAGCACAGATACGCAGTATTTT
cdr3_aa: CASSLGLAASTDTQYF

d_call: -
clone_size: -
j_call: TRBJ1-4
v_call: TRBV5-8
cdr3_nt: TGTGCCAGCAGCTTGGACGGGACTGGCGGCGAAAAACTGTTTTTT
cdr3_aa: CASSLDGTGGEKLFF

d_call: TRBD1
clone_size: -
j_call: TRBJ1-1
v_call: TRBV9
cdr3_nt: TGTGCCAGCAGCGACTCGGACAGGGGTGAGTTAGCTGAAGCTTTCTTT
cdr3_aa: CASSDSDRGELAEAFF

d_call: -
clone_size: -
j_call: TRBJ1-2
v_call: TRBV28
cdr3_nt: TGTGCCAGCAGTTTTCCCCGGCAGGGCGGCTATGGCTACACCTTC
cdr3_aa: CASSFPRQGGYGYTF

d_call: TRBD2
clone_size: -
j_call: TRBJ2-1
v_call: TRBV19
cdr3_nt: TGTGCCAGTAGATCATTTTGGGGTAGCGGGAGGGCCGGGTACAATGAGCAGTTCTTC
cdr3_aa: CASRSFWGSGRAGYNEQFF

d_call: -
clone_size: -
j_call: TRBJ1-2
v_call: TRBV9
cdr3_nt: TGTGCCAGCAGCGCCACCGGGACATCTCCCTATGGCTACACCTTC
cdr3_aa: CASSATGTSPYGYTF

d_call: TRBD1
clone_size: -
j_call: TRBJ1-5
v_call: TRBV19
cdr3_nt: TGTGCCAGTAGCTCCACGGTACAGGGGGTCGGTCAGCCCCAGCATTTT
cdr3_aa: CASSSTVQGVGQPQHF

d_call: TRBD1
clone_size: -
j_call: TRBJ1-2
v_call: TRBV5-6
cdr3_nt: TGTGCCAGCAGCGCAGGGGGCGTTGGCTACACCTTC
cdr3_aa: CASSAGGVGYTF

d_call: TRBD1
clone_size: few
j_call: TRBJ1-1
v_call: TRBV18
cdr3_nt: TGTGCCAGCTTACAGGGACAGAGTATGAACACTGAAGCTTTCTTT
cdr3_aa: CASLQGQSMNTEAFF

d_call: TRBD1
clone_size: -
j_call: TRBJ1-5
v_call: TRBV28
cdr3_nt: TGTGCCAGCAGTTCCCCGACAGGGAAAAATCAGCCCCAGCATTTT
cdr3_aa: CASSSPTGKNQPQHF

d_call: TRBD1
clone_size: once
j_call: TRBJ2-7
v_call: TRBV5-1
cdr3_nt: TGCGCCAGCAGCCTACTGGGACAGGGGCTTTCCGAGCAGTACTTC
cdr3_aa: CASSLLGQGLSEQYF

d_call: TRBD1
clone_size: -
j_call: TRBJ1-2
v_call: TRBV5-6
cdr3_nt: TGTGCCAGCAGCTTGGGATTGACAGGGACGGCCTATTCTAACTATGGCTACACCTTC
cdr3_aa: CASSLGLTGTAYSNYGYTF

d_call: -
clone_size: -
j_call: TRBJ2-2
v_call: TRBV6-5
cdr3_nt: TGTGCCAGCAGCCCCCGGTTCGCCGGGGAGCTGTTTTTT
cdr3_aa: CASSPRFAGELFF

d_call: TRBD1
clone_size: -
j_call: TRBJ1-4
v_call: TRBV28
cdr3_nt: TGTGCCAGCAGTTTATTCAGGGGGCACACTAATGAAAAACTGTTTTTT
cdr3_aa: CASSLFRGHTNEKLFF

d_call: -
clone_size: -
j_call: TRBJ2-7
v_call: TRBV27
cdr3_nt: TGTGCCAGCAGTTCCCCGGGAGTTTTTAGGGTAGAGCAGTACTTC
cdr3_aa: CASSSPGVFRVEQYF

d_call: TRBD1
clone_size: -
j_call: TRBJ1-2
v_call: TRBV9
cdr3_nt: TGTGCCAGCAGCGTAGTGGGGCAGGGGGCGGTTGGCTACACCTTC
cdr3_aa: CASSVVGQGAVGYTF

d_call: TRBD2
clone_size: -
j_call: TRBJ2-2
v_call: TRBV27
cdr3_nt: TGTGCCAGCACTGCCTCGACTAGCGGGAGCCCCGGGGAGCTGTTTTTT
cdr3_aa: CASTASTSGSPGELFF

d_call: -
clone_size: -
j_call: TRBJ2-1
v_call: TRBV5-1
cdr3_nt: TGCGCCAGCAGCGAAGGGACTGTCAATGAGCAGTTCTTC
cdr3_aa: CASSEGTVNEQFF

d_call: TRBD1
clone_size: -
j_call: TRBJ1-6
v_call: TRBV2
cdr3_nt: TGTGCCAGCAGTGGACAGGGAAGCTCCTATAATTCACCCCTCCACTTT
cdr3_aa: CASSGQGSSYNSPLHF

d_call: TRBD2
clone_size: -
j_call: TRBJ2-2
v_call: TRBV28
cdr3_nt: TGTGCCAGCAGTCTCTCAACTCGGACTAGCGGGAACACCGGGGAGCTGTTTTTT
cdr3_aa: CASSLSTRTSGNTGELFF

d_call: -
clone_size: -
j_call: TRBJ1-4
v_call: TRBV4-3
cdr3_nt: TGCGCCAGCAGCCAAGGGCCGTATGAAAAACTGTTTTTT
cdr3_aa: CASSQGPYEKLFF

d_call: TRBD2
clone_size: once
j_call: TRBJ2-5
v_call: TRBV6-6
cdr3_nt: TGTGCCAGCAGTTACGTAACTAGCGAGCAAGAGACCCAGTACTTC
cdr3_aa: CASSYVTSEQETQYF

d_call: TRBD2
clone_size: few
j_call: TRBJ2-1
v_call: TRBV27
cdr3_nt: TGTGCCAGCAGTCCCGGGACTAGCGGAGTCAGTGAGCAGTTCTTC
cdr3_aa: CASSPGTSGVSEQFF

d_call: TRBD1
clone_size: -
j_call: TRBJ2-7
v_call: TRBV7-9
cdr3_nt: TGTGCCAGCAGCTTAGACCAGGGGGCCAAGTACTTC
cdr3_aa: CASSLDQGAKYF

d_call: -
clone_size: -
j_call: TRBJ1-1
v_call: TRBV19
cdr3_nt: TGTGCCAGTAGTACTTTCCGGACCGGGGATACTGAAGCTTTCTTT
cdr3_aa: CASSTFRTGDTEAFF

d_call: -
clone_size: -
j_call: TRBJ2-7
v_call: TRBV3-1/TRBV3-2
cdr3_nt: TGTGCCAGCAGCCTTAGAGGGATGTACTACGAGCAGTACTTC
cdr3_aa: CASSLRGMYYEQYF

d_call: TRBD2
clone_size: -
j_call: TRBJ2-5
v_call: TRBV28
cdr3_nt: TGTGCCAGCACACAAGGGGGGGCTAGCGGGGTACTAGAGACCCAGTACTTC
cdr3_aa: CASTQGGASGVLETQYF

d_call: -
clone_size: -
j_call: TRBJ1-1
v_call: TRBV7-2
cdr3_nt: TGTGCCAGCAGCCCTCGACAGGCGGGTGAAGCTTTCTTT
cdr3_aa: CASSPRQAGEAFF

d_call: TRBD2
clone_size: -
j_call: TRBJ2-3
v_call: TRBV13
cdr3_nt: TGTGCCAGCAGCTCCCCCCTGGGACTAGCGGCCACAGATACGCAGTATTTT
cdr3_aa: CASSSPLGLAATDTQYF

d_call: TRBD1
clone_size: -
j_call: TRBJ1-3
v_call: TRBV18
cdr3_nt: TGTGCCAGCTCCAAAGACAGGGGGCCTGGAAACACCATATATTTT
cdr3_aa: CASSKDRGPGNTIYF

d_call: -
clone_size: -
j_call: TRBJ2-6
v_call: TRBV28
cdr3_nt: TGTGCCAGCAGTTCCACAGGGTCTGGGGCCAACGTCCTGACTTTC
cdr3_aa: CASSSTGSGANVLTF

d_call: -
clone_size: -
j_call: TRBJ2-4
v_call: TRBV7-9
cdr3_nt: TGTGCCAGCAGCTCCACTAGCCGAGGCAAAAACATTCAGTACTTC
cdr3_aa: CASSSTSRGKNIQYF